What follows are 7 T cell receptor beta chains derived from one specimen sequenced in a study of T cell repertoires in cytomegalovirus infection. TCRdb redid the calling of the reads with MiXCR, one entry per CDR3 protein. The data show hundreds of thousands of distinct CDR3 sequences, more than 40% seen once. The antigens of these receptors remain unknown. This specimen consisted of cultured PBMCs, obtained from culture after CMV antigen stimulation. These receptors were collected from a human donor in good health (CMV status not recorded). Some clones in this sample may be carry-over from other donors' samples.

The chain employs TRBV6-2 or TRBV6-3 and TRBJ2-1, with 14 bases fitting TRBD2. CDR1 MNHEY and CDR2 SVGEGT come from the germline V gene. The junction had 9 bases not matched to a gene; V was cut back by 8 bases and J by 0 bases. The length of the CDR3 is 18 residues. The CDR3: CASEPGLAGVGSYNEQFF. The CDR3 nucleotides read TGTGCCAGCGAACCGGGACTAGCGGGAGTAGGCTCCTACAATGAGCAGTTCTTC.

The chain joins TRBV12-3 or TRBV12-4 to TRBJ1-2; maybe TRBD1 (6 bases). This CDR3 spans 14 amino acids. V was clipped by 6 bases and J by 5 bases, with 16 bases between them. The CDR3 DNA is TGTGCCAGCAGGTCTACAGGGACGTCGTATGGCTACACCTTC. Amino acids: CASRSTGTSYGYTF.

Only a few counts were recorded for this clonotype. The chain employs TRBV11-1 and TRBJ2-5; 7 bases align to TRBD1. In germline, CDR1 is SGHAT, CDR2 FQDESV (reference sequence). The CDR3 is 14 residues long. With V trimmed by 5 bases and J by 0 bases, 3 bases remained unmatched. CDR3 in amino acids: CASSRDSYQETQYF. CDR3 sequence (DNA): TGTGCCAGCAGCCGGGACAGCTACCAAGAGACCCAGTACTTC.

The CDR3 here is CAWSPKNTQYF. The CDR3 DNA is TGTGCCTGGAGTCCCAAAAATACGCAGTATTTT. The chain uses TRBV30 and TRBJ2-3; D not resolved. V lost 2 bases and J lost 7, with 7 bases in between. The CDR3 loop spans 11 amino acids. The V gene's germline CDR1 is GTSNPN and CDR2 SVGIG (reference sequence).

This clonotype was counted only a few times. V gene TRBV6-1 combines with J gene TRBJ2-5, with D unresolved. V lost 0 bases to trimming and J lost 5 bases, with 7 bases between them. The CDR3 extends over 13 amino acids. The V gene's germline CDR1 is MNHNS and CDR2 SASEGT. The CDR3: CASSEATWETQYF. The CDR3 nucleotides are TGTGCCAGCAGTGAAGCTACCTGGGAGACCCAGTACTTC.

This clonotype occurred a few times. Written as DNA, the CDR3 is TGTGCCAGCAGTTATGGCAGGGACAATGAGCAGTTCTTC. It translates to CASSYGRDNEQFF. The chain is built from TRBV6-2 or TRBV6-3 and TRBJ2-1; possible D gene TRBD1, 5 bases. The germline gives CDR1 MNHEY, CDR2 SVGEGT. Trimming took off 3 bases at V and 5 bases at J, with 8 bases between the two ends. There are 13 residues in the CDR3.

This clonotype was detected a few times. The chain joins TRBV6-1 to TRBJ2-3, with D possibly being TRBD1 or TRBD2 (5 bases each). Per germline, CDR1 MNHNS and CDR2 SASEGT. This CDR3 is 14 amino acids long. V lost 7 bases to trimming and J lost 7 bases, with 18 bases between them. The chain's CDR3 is CASNQPGPGYTQYF. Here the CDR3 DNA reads TGTGCCAGCAACCAACCGGGACCCGGATATACGCAGTATTTT.